This TCR beta chain was sequenced in a study of OX40 agonist ivuxolimab in advanced cancers. Study-level information: Patients were dosed with the agonistic anti-OX40 (CD134) antibody ivuxolimab.

The study sampled blood at baseline, cycle 4 day 1, and cycle 7 day 1. Libraries were prepared by immunoSEQ multiplex PCR; TCRdb keeps only in-frame clonotypes and omits some of them. This sample has about 98,000 clones, with 93% found just once. Trimming took 5 bases from V and 2 from J, leaving 10 bases between them. Germline V gene sequence: CDR1 MDHEN, CDR2 SYDVKM. The CDR3 has 14 residues. Findings and limits, study-wide: Expanded clones tended on average to be more numerous among CD8+ T cells than CD4+. Low normalized T-cell clonal expansion also characterized some of the nonresponders.

This clone has a single count. What it binds is not known. This receptor was obtained from an adult with an advanced solid tumor such as melanoma, head and neck, liver or kidney cancer. The chain recombines TRBV28 with TRBJ1-5; no definite D call. The sample consisted of CD4+ or CD8+ T cells sorted from blood, taken in a trial of the OX40 agonist ivuxolimab. CDR3 protein: CASSLPHGNQPQHF. The CDR3 DNA sequence: TGTGCCAGCAGTCTTCCTCATGGCAATCAGCCCCAGCATTTT. Full variable domain (rest looked up from reference TRBV28 and TRBJ1-5): DVKVTQSSRYLVKRTGEKVFLECVQDMDHENMFWYRQDPGLGLRLIYFSYDVKMKEKGDIPEGYSVSREKKERFSLILESASTNQTSMYLCASSLPHGNQPQHFGDGTRLSIL.